Below are 14 T cell receptor beta chains sequenced from a single sample in a study of blood T cells in healthy people across ages. It was with a sample-barcoded 5' primer and a J-beta primer mix that a second PCR of roughly 7 to 12 cycles was run. Using its own MiXCR run on the 5' RACE reads, TCRdb lists one record per CDR3 protein. This table has 1,100,000 or so distinct CDR3 sequences, under 45% appearing once. What was sequenced was blood. Receptors were obtained from a woman aged 60 to 75 in good health.

The chain recombines TRBV12-3 or TRBV12-4 with TRBJ2-7; 9 bases map to TRBD1. The CDR3 consists of 15 residues. V was clipped by 6 bases and J by 1 base; unmatched bases: 7. DNA of the CDR3: TGTGCCAGCAGCCGCGGACAGGGGCGGTCCTACGAGCAGTACTTC. Its protein is CASSRGQGRSYEQYF.

There are many counts of this clonotype. The J gene is TRBJ2-7, the V gene TRBV7-9; the match to TRBD1 covers 11 bases. J lost 3 bases, V lost 0 bases, and 13 bases had no gene match. Germline CDR1 reads SEHNR; CDR2 reads FQNEAQ (reference sequence). The CDR3 runs 19 residues. As DNA, the CDR3 is TGTGCCAGCAGCTTAGCCCGGACAGGGGGCGTAAATAAGGGCTACGAGCAGTACTTC. This encodes CASSLARTGGVNKGYEQYF.

The genes are TRBV7-8 and TRBJ2-5; 9 bases line up with TRBD1. V lost 5 bases to trimming and J lost 4 bases; unmatched junction nucleotides: 11. The CDR3 extends over 16 amino acids. CDR1 is SGHVS, CDR2 FQNEAQ, per germline. The CDR3 loop reads CASSPTQGAGGETQYF. CDR3 nucleotides: TGTGCCAGCAGCCCCACACAGGGGGCCGGTGGAGAGACCCAGTACTTC.

With respect to this clonotype: At one of its ends the junction is not consistent with the germline gene, which may arise from a read error. The chain uses TRBV27 and TRBJ2-5, with 7 bases that match TRBD1. The CDR3 loop spans 15 amino acids. In germline, CDR1 is MNHEY, CDR2 SMNVEV (reference sequence). The CDR3 DNA reads TGTGTCAGCAGTTCGGGCGACAGGGAACAAGAGACCCAGTACTTC. Translation gives CVSSSGDREQETQYF.

The rearrangement links TRBV5-1 to TRBJ2-5, with 7 bases aligning to TRBD1. The J segment lost 0 bases and the V segment lost 1 base, leaving 3 bases of the junction unmatched. The germline gives CDR1 SGHRS, CDR2 YFSETQ. The CDR3 consists of 15 residues. CDR3 residues: CASSLLQGDQETQYF. CDR3 coding DNA: TGCGCCAGCAGCTTGTTGCAGGGGGACCAAGAGACCCAGTACTTC.

The rearrangement joins TRBV9 to TRBJ2-7, with no clear D. The length of the CDR3 is 14 residues. V was trimmed by 0 bases and J by 1 base, leaving 8 bases between them. Germline lookup yields CDR1 SGDLS and CDR2 YYNGEE. The CDR3 bases are TGTGCCAGCAGCGTAGAGTCAGAGTCCTACGAGCAGTACTTC. As protein: CASSVESESYEQYF. The whole variable domain, filled in from reference TRBV9 and TRBJ2-7, reads DSGVTQTPKHLITATGQRVTLRCSPRSGDLSVYWYQQSLDQGLQFLIQYYNGEERAKGNILERFSAQQFPDLHSELNLSSLELGDSALYFCASSVESESYEQYFGPGTRLTVT.

The V gene is TRBV5-1, the J gene TRBJ2-3; D might be TRBD1 or TRBD2, each matching 5 bases. There are 15 residues in the CDR3. Germline loops: CDR1 SGHRS, CDR2 YFSETQ. Trimming shortened V by 3 bases and J by 0 bases, and 11 bases separated the two germline ends. The CDR3 here is CASSWDGKSTDTQYF. CDR3 DNA: TGCGCCAGCAGCTGGGACGGCAAAAGCACAGATACGCAGTATTTT. Drawing the rest from reference TRBV5-1 and TRBJ2-3, the complete variable domain is KAGVTQTPRYLIKTRGQQVTLSCSPISGHRSVSWYQQTPGQGLQFLFEYFSETQRNKGNFPGRFSGRQFSNSRSEMNVSTLELGDSALYLCASSWDGKSTDTQYFGPGTRLTVL.

To note about this clonotype: One junction end disagrees with the germline gene, perhaps due to a read error. This chain connects TRBV29-1 to TRBJ2-1, with a weak D call TRBD2 (5 bases). The germline V gene encodes CDR1 SQVTM and CDR2 ANQGSEA. This CDR3 has 14 amino acids. CDR3 in amino acids: CSSEGYPSSNKQFF. The CDR3 DNA reads TGCAGCTCCGAAGGATATCCCTCTAGCAATAAGCAGTTCTTC.

V gene TRBV6-2 or TRBV6-3 combines with J gene TRBJ2-7; 8 bases line up with TRBD1. The CDR3 totals 13 residues. The ends lost 5 bases at V and 9 bases at J; junction bases unmatched: 9. From germline, CDR1 is MNHEY and CDR2 SVGEGT. This CDR3 is CASSDGTGSGQYF. DNA of the CDR3: TGTGCCAGCAGTGACGGGACAGGATCGGGGCAGTACTTC.

This chain links TRBV24-1 with TRBJ2-3, with D perhaps TRBD2 (5 bases). Trimming shortened V by 5 bases and J by 2 bases, and 19 bases separated the two germline ends. This CDR3 comprises 17 residues. From germline, CDR1 is KGHDR and CDR2 SFDVKD. The CDR3 bases are TGTGCCACCAGTGCCTCCGCCGCTCCCGGGAACACAGATACGCAGTATTTT. Residues: CATSASAAPGNTDTQYF.

V usage is TRBV7-2 and J usage is TRBJ2-5; 10 positions agree with TRBD1. The germline gives CDR1 SGHTA, CDR2 FQGNSA. V dropped 1 base and J dropped 13; count of bases not matched to a gene: 9. The CDR3 has 14 residues. The CDR3 DNA sequence: TGTGCCAGCAGCTTAGATGGGACAGGGGAAGATCGGTACTTC. Its translation is CASSLDGTGEDRYF.

This rearrangement joins TRBV18 to TRBJ1-2; D is perhaps TRBD1 (5 bases). V lost 0 bases and J lost 4, with 9 bases in between. The CDR3 runs to 14 residues. From germline, CDR1 is KGHSH and CDR2 LQKENI. The CDR3 here is CASSPPFTGYGYTF. CDR3 DNA: TGTGCCAGCTCACCACCGTTTACAGGCTATGGCTACACCTTC.

The J gene is TRBJ2-4, the V gene TRBV4-1; TRBD2 might be the D (5 bases). The CDR3 consists of 14 residues. CDR1 MGHRA and CDR2 YSYEKL come from the germline V gene. V shed 0 bases and J shed 9 bases, with 12 bases lying between them. The DNA for the CDR3 is TGCGCCAGCAGCCAAGATTTGGACCGGGGCATTCAGTACTTC. Its translation: CASSQDLDRGIQYF.

This clonotype was found a few times. The chain employs TRBV20-1 and TRBJ2-1; possibly TRBD1 for D (7 bases). CDR1 is DFQATT and CDR2 is SNEGSKA in the germline V gene (reference sequence). The CDR3 has 12 residues. The V end lost 5 bases, the J end lost 7 bases, and 12 bases lay between the germline ends. For the CDR3, the DNA is TGCAGTGCTGGTCCAGGGGGGAATGAGCAGTTCTTC. This translates into CSAGPGGNEQFF.